The clone carrying this T cell receptor beta chain was recorded many times. Its antigen is not known. The source material, RNA transcripts, was used to amplify TCR beta CDR3 regions. With the HTBI primer set, the TCR CDR3 went through a first round of RT-PCR. TCRdb analysed the multiplex PCR reads with MiXCR anew, one entry per CDR3 protein. The sample holds 300,000 to 450,000 distinct CDR3 sequences, less than 20% seen once. In the ophthalmopathy cohort, Clinical Activity Score was at least 3, NOSPECS grade at least 4, and duration under 3 months. Diagnoses rested on clinical symptoms, serum thyroxine and TRAb, thyroid ultrasound and orbital computed tomography. The authors took PBMCs from 10 ml fresh peripheral blood. The source of the sample is a study of T cells in Graves' hyperthyroidism and ophthalmopathy. Findings of the study overall: Most expanded thyroid clonotypes above 0.001 also appeared in blood.

The sample comprised blood. The clonotype originates from a woman in her 40s with Graves' ophthalmopathy.

The CDR3 DNA is TGTGCCAGCAGTTTATCCCTGTTGTCGGGACTAGCCCACCAAGAGACCCAGTACTTC. This codes for CASSLSLLSGLAHQETQYF. This sequence joins TRBV27 and TRBJ2-5; TRBD2 matches 9 bases. V shed 0 bases and J 0 bases; nucleotides not matched to a gene: 11. The CDR3 covers 19 residues. CDR1 is MNHEY and CDR2 is SMNVEV in the germline V gene (reference sequence).